This T cell receptor (beta chain) was sequenced during a study of control samples from healthy donors and cancer patients. V lost 4 bases to trimming and J lost 4 bases, with 13 bases between them. The CDR3 has 15 residues. The germline V gene encodes CDR1 MDHEN and CDR2 SYDVKM. Method: immunoSEQ multiplex PCR; TCRdb's copy keeps in-frame clones and lacks some. Among over 110,000 clones listed, over 85% were seen once. This chain joins TRBV28 and TRBJ1-4; D is possibly TRBD1 (5 bases). The receptor was derived from a man aged 25 to 45 in good health. Sequenced input: blood. CDR3 nucleotides: TGTGCCAGCAGTTCACACCGGGGCCTTAATGAAAAACTGTTTTTT. Its protein product is CASSSHRGLNEKLFF.